The 18 T cell receptor beta chains presented below share a single source sample, sequenced in a study of metastatic and nonmetastatic thyroid tumors. Treatment of any kind had been given to no patient before thyroid surgery. TCRdb re-analyzed the PCR reads through MiXCR. The table includes thousands of clones, around 33% detected once. Sequenced sample: adjacent normal tissue. The origin of the receptors is a female donor with papillary thyroid cancer or a benign thyroid nodule (not recorded which). Some clones in this sample may be carry-over from other donors' samples.

The chain recombines TRBV11-1 with TRBJ2-7; 7 positions agree with TRBD2. Germline V gene sequence: CDR1 SGHAT, CDR2 FQDESV (reference sequence). The CDR3 consists of 15 residues. Losses at the gene ends were 5 bases for V and 4 bases for J; bases not matched to a gene: 11. Written as DNA, the CDR3 is TGTGCCAGCAGCACAGCCGGGACTATCGAATACGAGCAGTACTTC. Translation: CASSTAGTIEYEQYF.

This clone was counted only a few times. This chain uses TRBV11-2 with TRBJ2-7, with D hard to call. V was pared by 9 bases and J by 0 bases, with 9 bases between. The CDR3 is 12 residues long. The germline V gene has CDR1 SGHAT and CDR2 FQNNGV. The CDR3 sequence: CASGGSSYEQYF. The CDR3 DNA follows: TGTGCCAGTGGCGGATCCTCCTACGAGCAGTACTTC.

V is TRBV11-2 and J is TRBJ2-3, with 13 nucleotides matching TRBD2. This CDR3 has 15 amino acids. Germline assignment: CDR1 SGHAT and CDR2 FQNNGV. The junction had 6 bases not matched to a gene; V was cut back by 6 bases and J by 6 bases. The CDR3 protein is CASSRGLAGLDTQYF. In DNA, the CDR3 is TGTGCCAGCAGTAGGGGACTAGCGGGGTTGGATACGCAGTATTTT.

The genes are TRBV11-2 and TRBJ2-1; perhaps D is TRBD1 or TRBD2 (5 bases each). CDR1 is SGHAT, CDR2 FQNNGV, per germline. This CDR3 contains 18 residues. The V and J ends lost 5 bases and 4 bases respectively, with 24 bases between them. CDR3 nucleotides: TGTGCCAGCAGCGAAGGCCCCAGGTTGGGACGAATTTACAATGAGCAGTTCTTC. Its translation is CASSEGPRLGRIYNEQFF.

The V gene is TRBV5-4, the J gene TRBJ1-2; the D gene is possibly TRBD1 (5 bases). Germline V gives CDR1 SGHNT, CDR2 YYREEE (reference sequence). This CDR3 has 14 residues. With 1 base removed from V and 3 bases from J, the gap between germline ends came to 10 bases. The CDR3: CASSLMGGYYGYTF. Here the CDR3 DNA reads TGTGCCAGCAGCTTGATGGGGGGTTACTATGGCTACACCTTC.

By sample fraction, this clone is large. The V gene is TRBV12-3 or TRBV12-4, the J gene TRBJ1-1; TRBD1 is a possible D gene (5 bases). V was cut by 6 bases and J by 7 bases, with 9 bases left in between. The CDR3 has 11 amino acids. The CDR3: CASSQGIEAFF. CDR3 nucleotides: TGTGCCAGCAGCCAGGGAATTGAAGCTTTCTTT.

In this sample, this clone turned up a few times. The rearrangement links TRBV10-1 to TRBJ2-1; D might be TRBD1 (5 bases). The CDR3 is 13 residues long. V was clipped by 8 bases and J by 4 bases, with 12 bases between them. Looked up from germline, CDR1 is WNHNN and CDR2 is SYGVQD (reference sequence). CDR3 sequence: CASSETEYNEQFF. The CDR3 DNA reads as TGCGCCAGCTCTGAGACAGAATACAATGAGCAGTTCTTC.

This clone turned up a few times. V and J are TRBV20-1 and TRBJ1-1; D is uncertain. V lost 3 bases to trimming and J lost 5 bases, with 25 bases between them. Germline loops: CDR1 DFQATT, CDR2 SNEGSKA (reference sequence). CDR3 size: 17 residues. The CDR3 DNA reads TGCAGTGCTAGGGATCTTTTCGGGCCGACCTACCAGACTGAAGCTTTCTTT. This sequence encodes CSARDLFGPTYQTEAFF.

On this clone itself: Germline is not matched at one junction end, which may reflect a read error. CDR3 amino acids: CVSKLAGGGTGELFF. The CDR3 nucleotides are TGTGTCAGCAAGTTAGCGGGGGGTGGCACCGGGGAGCTGTTTTTT. The chain carries TRBV12-3 or TRBV12-4 and TRBJ2-2, with TRBD2 identical over 10 bases. The CDR3 consists of 15 residues.

The rearrangement uses TRBV9 and TRBJ2-1; 8 bases are a match to TRBD2. CDR3 length: 14 amino acids. J lost 10 bases, V lost 4 bases, and 10 bases had no gene match. Germline V lookup: CDR1 SGDLS, CDR2 YYNGEE. The CDR3 DNA reads as TGTGCCAGCAGCCTCCAAGCGGGAGTAAGCGAGCAGTTCTTC. Translated, it gives CASSLQAGVSEQFF.

The V and J genes are TRBV30 and TRBJ1-1, with 9 bases that match TRBD1. The germline gives CDR1 GTSNPN, CDR2 SVGIG (reference sequence). V lost 3 bases, J lost 13 bases, and 12 bases stayed unmatched. The CDR3 sequence is 13 residues long. The CDR3 protein is CAWREGPGQGRFF. The CDR3 DNA reads as TGTGCCTGGAGGGAGGGACCGGGACAGGGTCGTTTCTTT.

This clone has a handful of counts. The J gene is TRBJ2-7, the V gene TRBV10-3; D possibly corresponds to TRBD2 (7 bases). Trimming cost V 10 bases and J 7 bases, with 23 bases left between them. CDR1 and CDR2 (germline): ENHRY, SYGVKD. There are 14 residues in the CDR3. CDR3 in amino acids: CANSLEGGPSEQYF. CDR3 coding DNA: TGTGCCAACTCCCTTGAGGGGGGGCCCTCGGAGCAGTACTTC.

In its sample, this clone was seen a few times. This CDR3 reads CASSLTGGAEKLFF. The CDR3 nucleotides are TGCGCCAGCAGCTTAACAGGCGGGGCTGAAAAACTGTTTTTT. The chain joins TRBV5-1 to TRBJ1-4, with a weak D call TRBD1 (5 bases). The CDR3 is 14 residues long. Germline CDR1 and CDR2: SGHRS and YFSETQ. The V and J ends lost 2 bases and 7 bases respectively, with 12 bases between them.

The rearrangement joins TRBV2 to TRBJ2-3; D possibly corresponds to TRBD2 (6 bases). V was clipped by 5 bases and J by 2 bases, with 8 bases between them. There are 13 residues in the CDR3. From germline, CDR1 is SNHLY and CDR2 FYNNEI. CDR3 bases: TGTGCCAGCAGTCTGGACTACACAGATACGCAGTATTTT. It is translated as CASSLDYTDTQYF. Based on the CDR3 plus reference TRBV2 and TRBJ2-3, the full variable domain is EPEVTQTPSHQVTQMGQEVILRCVPISNHLYFYWYRQILGQKVEFLVSFYNNEISEKSEIFDDQFSVERPDGSNFTLKIRSTKLEDSAMYFCASSLDYTDTQYFGPGTRLTVL.

The J gene is TRBJ2-2, the V gene TRBV7-9; D may be TRBD1 or TRBD2 (5 bases each). Germline V CDR1 and CDR2: SEHNR, FQNEAQ (reference sequence). This CDR3 contains 14 residues. The V end was cut by 4 bases, the J end by 5 bases, with 11 bases between. The DNA of the CDR3 is TGTGCCAGCAGCTCGGGACCCCAGACCGGGGAGCTGTTTTTT. It is translated as CASSSGPQTGELFF.

The chain joins TRBV5-1 to TRBJ1-6, with D maybe TRBD1 (5 bases). Looked up from germline, CDR1 is SGHRS and CDR2 is YFSETQ. Trimming took off 0 bases at V and 8 bases at J, with 9 bases between the two ends. The CDR3 sequence is 14 residues long. CDR3 amino acids: CASSLARDDSPLHF. In nucleotides, the CDR3 is TGCGCCAGCAGCTTGGCTAGGGACGATTCACCCCTCCACTTT.

Within the sample, this clone is large. This sequence joins TRBV6-2 or TRBV6-3 and TRBJ1-2, with D possibly being TRBD1 (5 bases). The V and J ends lost 4 bases and 6 bases respectively, with 12 bases between them. The CDR3 has 13 residues. Looked up from germline, CDR1 is MNHEY and CDR2 is SVGEGT. This CDR3 is CASSSRDAHGYTF. The CDR3 DNA reads TGTGCCAGCAGTTCTCGGGACGCACATGGCTACACCTTC.

V usage is TRBV6-1 and J usage is TRBJ1-4, with 7 bases matching TRBD1. J was trimmed by 7 bases and V by 1 base; bases with no gene match: 6. Germline V CDR1 and CDR2: MNHNS, SASEGT. The CDR3 contains 15 residues. The CDR3: CASSEGGGGGEKLFF. The CDR3 DNA reads TGTGCCAGCAGTGAAGGGGGAGGGGGCGGTGAAAAACTGTTTTTT.